The entry that follows covers one TCR beta chain sequence. The antigen it binds to is not known. The sample holds no much larger clone one base away, and base qualities are not on file. A distance of 6 bases separates the germline ends of V and J, which lose 1 base and 6 bases respectively. The germline V gene yields SGHVS for CDR1 and FQNEAQ for CDR2. The CDR3, cysteine through phenylalanine, is 13 amino acids long. Here the CDR3 DNA is all that survives: 39 bases in frame from base 1. Collaborating institutions collected whole blood in K2EDTA tubes following their own protocols. For TCRbeta analysis, collaborators shipped samples as frozen whole blood, isolated PBMCs, or DNA extracted from either of those sample types. The data were taken from a study of blood T cell repertoires in COVID-19 (dated by TCRdb to the early 2020s). As for the study more broadly: Collaborator samples came from the United States, Italy and Spain and covered acute and convalescent phases of COVID-19. The dataset comprised deeply sampled blood TCRbeta repertoires from subjects exposed to, actively infected with, or recovered from COVID-19. The prospective study material was composed of cDNA or gDNA derived from T cells, B-cell-depleted T cells, or PBMCs. HLA class I and class II types, where available, came from metadata supplied by the sample provider rather than from assay-based typing. The repertoires were made available in a free public database intended to serve as a resource for research on the immune response to SARS-CoV-2. Sample metadata almost always included a de-identified subject ID, COVID-19 status, age in years and sex. The samples were drawn from two sources: the first 160 participants of the ongoing ImmuneRACE study, and 1,200 or so subjects contributed by 6 global collaborators. Broad study findings and their caveats: How much clinical and demographic metadata was included differed by source and by participant, and the metadata was provided uncurated.

TCRbeta CDR3 regions were amplified from genomic DNA using the immunoSEQ Assay, a bias-controlled multiplex PCR. On the study's bioinformatics: The number of nucleated cells in each sample was estimated from the amplification of reference gene primers within the assay. Sequence reads were collapsed and filtered to measure the absolute abundance of every unique TCRbeta CDR3 rearrangement. For each sample, productive Simpson clonality was calculated by taking the square root of Simpson's diversity index across productive rearrangements. The table comes from immuneACCESS by way of TCRdb, which keeps in-frame sequences with V and J called. Part of the clones is missing from these tables; in studies checked, under half for an unresolved V gene and the rest for unknown reasons. V and J calls and clone size are given by that table; D and trimming were obtained from the DNA. Recorded for this sample are under 40,000 clones; approximately 83% of them occurred a single time. The top ten constitute around 5% of the sample.

The specimen sequenced was peripheral blood. The origin of this receptor is a woman aged 80 or over with active or convalescent COVID-19. Rearrangement joined TRBV7-8 to TRBJ2-2; TRBD2 might be the D gene, on 5 matching bases. The sequenced DNA: TGTGCCAGCAGCTTAGAACTAGCCGGGGAGCTGTTTTTT. Its amino acids are CASSLELAGELFF.